This TCR beta chain was recorded in a study of blood T cell repertoires in COVID-19. Study-level information: COVID-19 samples collected from the United States, Italy and Spain covered acute and convalescent phases.

Remarks on this clone: A junction end diverges from the germline sequence, so it may reflect a read error.

The CDR3 has 16 residues. From germline, CDR1 is SSHAT and CDR2 FNYEAQ (reference sequence). Sequenced by immunoSEQ multiplex PCR; TCRdb stores in-frame clones only, minus some. The profile shows tens of thousands of clones, around 79% of them singletons. The V gene is TRBV7-7, the J gene TRBJ2-5; possible D gene TRBD2, 5 bases. The source material was peripheral blood. This clonotype originated in a human donor in a cohort sampled during active COVID-19. CDR3 loop: CASSPAGMGSQETQYF. The CDR3 region has the DNA TGTGCTAGCAGCCCGGCGGGTATGGGAAGCCAAGAGACCCAGTACTTC.